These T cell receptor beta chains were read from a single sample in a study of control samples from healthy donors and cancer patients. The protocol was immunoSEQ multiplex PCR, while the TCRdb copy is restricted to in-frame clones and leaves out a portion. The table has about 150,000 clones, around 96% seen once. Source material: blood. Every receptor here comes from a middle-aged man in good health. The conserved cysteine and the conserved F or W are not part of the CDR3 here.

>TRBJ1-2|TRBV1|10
TSSQKVSGYT
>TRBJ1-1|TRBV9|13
ASSRPGTGRTEAF
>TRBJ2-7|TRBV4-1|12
ASSLKYPSYEQY
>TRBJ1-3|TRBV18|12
ASTNRVGGNTIY
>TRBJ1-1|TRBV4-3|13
ASSQDQGRNTEAF
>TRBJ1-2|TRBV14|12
ASSPGTANYGYT
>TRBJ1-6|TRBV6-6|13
ASTKPDRDNSPLH
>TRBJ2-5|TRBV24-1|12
ATSDYSAGETQY
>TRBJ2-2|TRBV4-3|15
ASSQDVGTGDTGELF
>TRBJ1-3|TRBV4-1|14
ASSLVDGASGNTIY
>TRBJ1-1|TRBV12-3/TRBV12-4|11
ASSWDQNTEAF
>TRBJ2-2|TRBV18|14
ASSVGQVLNTGELF
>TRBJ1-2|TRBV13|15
ASSPPTGGEVDYGYT
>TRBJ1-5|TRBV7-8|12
ASSSLYSNQPQH
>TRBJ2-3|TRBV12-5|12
ASGLAPGADTQY
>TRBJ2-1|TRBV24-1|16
ATSDPRATSGGYNEQF